Each of the 26 T cell receptor beta chains below was sequenced from the same sample in a study of OX40 agonist ivuxolimab in advanced cancers. Assay used: immunoSEQ multiplex PCR; TCRdb lists only in-frame clones, some missing. The table shows about 90,000 clones, with about nine tenths occurring only once. The material was CD4+ or CD8+ T cells sorted from blood, obtained in a trial of the OX40 agonist ivuxolimab. These receptor sequences come from an adult with an advanced solid tumor such as melanoma, head and neck, liver or kidney cancer.

The chain has TRBV13 and TRBJ2-1; 13 positions match TRBD2. CDR3 length equals 16 residues. J was trimmed by 8 bases and V by 4 bases; bases with no gene match: 8. Germline CDR1 is PRHDT and CDR2 is FYEKMQ (reference sequence). The CDR3 protein is CASSSRTSGSIHEQFF. CDR3 coding DNA: TGTGCCAGCAGCTCCCGGACTAGCGGGAGTATACATGAGCAGTTCTTC.

V gene TRBV20-1 combines with J gene TRBJ2-3, with D uncertain. V was cut by 6 bases and J by 6 bases, with 10 bases left in between. The CDR3 length is 11 residues. CDR1 is DFQATT, CDR2 SNEGSKA, per germline (reference sequence). CDR3 amino acids: CSANRVDTQYF. For the CDR3, the DNA is TGCAGTGCCAATCGCGTCGATACGCAGTATTTT.

This CDR3 reads CAWSAGTDSPLHF. The CDR3 region has the DNA TGTGCCTGGAGTGCAGGGACCGATTCACCCCTCCACTTT. This chain links TRBV30 with TRBJ1-6, with D possibly matching TRBD1 (5 bases). The CDR3 loop spans 13 amino acids. In germline, CDR1 is GTSNPN, CDR2 SVGIG (reference sequence). V lost 1 base, J lost 8 bases, and 9 bases lay in between.

This clone has a single count. The chain employs TRBV28 and TRBJ2-1; D is undetermined. The CDR3 is 12 amino acids. Germline-derived CDR1 and CDR2 are MDHEN and SYDVKM. Trimming took off 6 bases at V and 8 bases at J, with 11 bases between the two ends. The CDR3, as DNA: TGTGCCAGCAGCCGCCGTCAGGATGAGCAGTTCTTC. Translated: CASSRRQDEQFF.

As DNA, the CDR3 is TGTGCCAGCTCACAACAAAACCCGGCGGGAGTTAATGAAAAACTGTTTTTT. Translation gives CASSQQNPAGVNEKLFF. This chain connects TRBV18 to TRBJ1-4; no clear D gene. Per the germline V gene, CDR1 is KGHSH and CDR2 is LQKENI. Trimming stripped 4 bases from V and 4 bases from J, with 19 bases between. The CDR3 totals 17 residues.

The genes are TRBV6-1 and TRBJ1-4; D is unresolved. CDR1 is MNHNS, CDR2 SASEGT, per germline. V was trimmed by 6 bases and J by 5 bases, leaving 16 bases between them. The CDR3 consists of 15 residues. The CDR3 protein is CASSHGRLTNEKLFF. The CDR3 DNA reads as TGTGCCAGCAGCCACGGGAGGCTAACAAATGAAAAACTGTTTTTT.

The rearrangement links TRBV7-2 to TRBJ2-5; D may be TRBD1 (5 bases). The CDR3 extends over 14 amino acids. Germline V CDR1 and CDR2: SGHTA, FQGNSA. V lost 5 bases to trimming and J lost 2 bases, with 12 bases between them. CDR3 sequence: CASSPGLAQETQYF. CDR3 DNA: TGTGCCAGCAGCCCAGGGCTGGCGCAAGAGACCCAGTACTTC. Full variable domain (outside the CDR3, taken from reference TRBV7-2 and TRBJ2-5): GAGVSQSPSNKVTEKGKDVELRCDPISGHTALYWYRQSLGQGLEFLIYFQGNSAPDKSGLPSDRFSAERTGGSVSTLTIQRTQQEDSAVYLCASSPGLAQETQYFGPGTRLLVL.

The chain uses TRBV29-1 and TRBJ2-5, with 10 nucleotides matching TRBD2. V shed 5 bases and J 5 bases; nucleotides not matched to a gene: 8. The length of the CDR3 is 14 residues. The V gene's germline CDR1 is SQVTM and CDR2 ANQGSEA. CDR3 DNA sequence: TGCAGCGTTACAAGGACTAGCGGTGGGGAGACCCAGTACTTC. It codes for CSVTRTSGGETQYF.

The V and J genes are TRBV4-2 and TRBJ2-2, with D uncertain. The germline V gene encodes CDR1 LGHNA and CDR2 YNFKEQ. V was trimmed by 1 base and J by 3 bases, leaving 15 bases between them. The CDR3 runs 17 residues. Written as DNA, the CDR3 is TGTGCCAGCAGCCAAGTGTCGGTCAGTCTAGACACCGGGGAGCTGTTTTTT. This encodes CASSQVSVSLDTGELFF.

The chain is built from TRBV7-2 and TRBJ2-1; 9 bases map to TRBD1. The CDR3 covers 15 residues. Looked up from germline, CDR1 is SGHTA and CDR2 is FQGNSA. V was clipped by 5 bases and J by 5 bases; unmatched bases: 7. CDR3: CASSQSRDRDNEQFF. DNA of the CDR3: TGTGCCAGCAGCCAAAGTCGGGACAGGGACAATGAGCAGTTCTTC. Combining the CDR3 with reference TRBV7-2 and TRBJ2-1 gives the whole variable domain GAGVSQSPSNKVTEKGKDVELRCDPISGHTALYWYRQSLGQGLEFLIYFQGNSAPDKSGLPSDRFSAERTGGSVSTLTIQRTQQEDSAVYLCASSQSRDRDNEQFFGPGTRLTVL.

The chain couples TRBV6-5 to TRBJ2-3, with a weak D call TRBD1 (5 bases). Germline V gene sequence: CDR1 MNHEY, CDR2 SVGAGI. V was pared by 0 bases and J by 0 bases, with 7 bases between. The CDR3 is 15 residues long. The CDR3 loop is CASSYSGPSTDTQYF. The CDR3 region has the DNA TGTGCCAGCAGTTACTCGGGGCCTAGCACAGATACGCAGTATTTT.

The genes are TRBV21-1 and TRBJ2-1; the table's D call TRBD2 went unverified against the DNA. TRBV21-1 is assigned pseudogene status. The CDR3 loop spans 16 amino acids. The CDR3 reads CASSKKAGPIYNEQFF. The CDR3 DNA is TGTGCCAGCAGCAAAAAGGCGGGACCTATATACAATGAGCAGTTCTTC.

This clone was counted once. This chain uses TRBV10-3 with TRBJ2-7; 7 nucleotides agree with TRBD2. Trimming cost V 4 bases and J 7 bases; bases outside gene matches: 10. Germline CDR1 and CDR2: ENHRY and SYGVKD. The CDR3 totals 14 residues. As DNA, the CDR3 is TGTGCCATCAGTGGCCCGGGGGGAGTGGGAGAGCAGTACTTC. It translates to CAISGPGGVGEQYF.

V usage is TRBV7-2 and J usage is TRBJ2-6, with no clear D. Germline CDR1 and CDR2: SGHTA and FQGNSA. The germline V and J ends were trimmed by 4 bases and 0 bases, with 7 bases remaining between them. There are 15 residues in the CDR3. CDR3 loop: CASSSGTSGANVLTF. DNA of the CDR3: TGTGCCAGCAGCTCAGGAACCTCTGGGGCCAACGTCCTGACTTTC.

CDR3 region: CASSLTGIGNYGYTF. In DNA form, the CDR3 reads TGTGCCAGCAGCTTGACAGGGATAGGAAACTATGGCTACACCTTC. The chain carries TRBV11-2 and TRBJ1-2, with 7 nucleotides matching TRBD1. Germline V gene data show CDR1 as SGHAT and CDR2 as FQNNGV. The CDR3 runs 15 residues. V shed 3 bases, J shed 2 bases, and the junction held 6 bases outside the gene matches.

The chain has TRBV5-1 and TRBJ2-5, with D perhaps TRBD2 (6 bases). The V gene lost 2 bases and the J gene lost 2 bases, with 13 bases spanning the gap. The CDR3 is made up of 15 amino acids. From germline, CDR1 is SGHRS and CDR2 YFSETQ. The CDR3 sequence: CASSFSGNIQETQYF. In DNA form, the CDR3 reads TGCGCCAGCAGCTTTAGCGGAAATATTCAAGAGACCCAGTACTTC.

The rearrangement joins TRBV5-1 to TRBJ2-1, with 8 positions matching TRBD2. The germline gives CDR1 SGHRS, CDR2 YFSETQ. Trimming at V came to 4 bases and at J to 9 bases, leaving 12 bases not matched to a gene. The CDR3 has 15 residues. The CDR3 DNA follows: TGCGCCAGCAGCCTACAGGGAAAGCGGGAGAGTGAGCAGTTCTTC. It yields the protein CASSLQGKRESEQFF. Using reference TRBV5-1 and TRBJ2-1 for the parts outside the CDR3, the full variable domain is KAGVTQTPRYLIKTRGQQVTLSCSPISGHRSVSWYQQTPGQGLQFLFEYFSETQRNKGNFPGRFSGRQFSNSRSEMNVSTLELGDSALYLCASSLQGKRESEQFFGPGTRLTVL.

V gene TRBV7-2 combines with J gene TRBJ2-5, with D possibly being TRBD2 (5 bases). Germline CDR1 SGHTA, CDR2 FQGNSA. V dropped 3 bases and J dropped 3 bases, with 11 bases sitting between them. The CDR3 runs 14 residues. The CDR3 region has the DNA TGTGCCAGCAGCTTTCAGGTGGGAGAAGAGACCCAGTACTTC. This encodes CASSFQVGEETQYF.

The chain has TRBV19 and TRBJ2-5, with D perhaps matching TRBD1 (6 bases). This CDR3 contains 16 residues. V lost 3 bases, J lost 4 bases, and 18 bases lay in between. Germline CDR1 and CDR2: LNHDA and SQIVND (reference sequence). For the CDR3, the DNA is TGTGCCAGTAGTATCGAGGGAGTTGGGGGCCGAGAGACCCAGTACTTC. Its protein product is CASSIEGVGGRETQYF.

The V call is TRBV7-2, the J call TRBJ2-3, with a weak D call TRBD1 (6 bases). The CDR3 spans 15 residues. V was shortened by 6 bases and J by 0 bases, with 13 bases between the two germline ends. CDR1 and CDR2 from the germline V gene are SGHTA and FQGNSA. The CDR3 here is CASRPGQISTDTQYF. The CDR3 DNA reads as TGTGCCAGCAGGCCAGGACAGATTAGCACAGATACGCAGTATTTT.

This rearrangement joins TRBV18 to TRBJ2-3; 7 nucleotides line up with TRBD1. This CDR3 region has 15 residues. Germline CDR1 is KGHSH and CDR2 is LQKENI. V dropped 2 bases and J dropped 4; count of bases not matched to a gene: 6. DNA of the CDR3: TGTGCCAGCTCACCATACAGGGGTGAGGCAGATACGCAGTATTTT. Translation gives CASSPYRGEADTQYF.

The J gene is TRBJ2-5, the V gene TRBV28; 7 positions match TRBD1. With 5 bases clipped from V and 1 base from J, the junction kept 7 bases outside the gene matches. Germline values: CDR1 MDHEN, CDR2 SYDVKM. The length of the CDR3 is 15 residues. The chain's CDR3 is CASSPSDRAQETQYF. CDR3 DNA sequence: TGTGCCAGCAGTCCGTCCGACAGGGCCCAAGAGACCCAGTACTTC.

This clone has just one count. The chain links TRBV11-3 to TRBJ2-3, with D perhaps TRBD2 (6 bases). The CDR3 is 17 amino acids. CDR1 and CDR2 from the germline V gene are SGHNT and YENEEA. The V gene lost 4 bases and the J gene lost 1 base, with 18 bases spanning the gap. This CDR3 is CASSSGLTERGTDTQYF. Here the CDR3 DNA reads TGTGCCAGCAGCTCGGGTCTAACGGAGCGGGGCACAGATACGCAGTATTTT.

This clone was seen once. This chain connects TRBV6-1 to TRBJ2-1; 9 nucleotides agree with TRBD1. This CDR3 has 13 amino acids. The germline gives CDR1 MNHNS, CDR2 SASEGT. The J segment lost 1 base and the V segment lost 10 bases, leaving 2 bases of the junction unmatched. CDR3 DNA: TGTGCCACCGGGACAGGGTCCTACAATGAGCAGTTCTTC. This codes for CATGTGSYNEQFF.

This clone has a single count. The chain joins TRBV5-1 to TRBJ1-2; 9 bases line up with TRBD1. The CDR3 consists of 14 residues. With 3 bases clipped from V and 7 bases from J, the junction kept 7 bases outside the gene matches. The germline CDR1 and CDR2 sequences are SGHRS and YFSETQ. The CDR3 coding sequence is TGCGCCAGCAGCTATACAGGGGGCTCTGGTGGCTACACCTTC. Its translation is CASSYTGGSGGYTF.

V gene TRBV5-1 combines with J gene TRBJ2-3; 13 bases agree with TRBD2. CDR3 length equals 15 residues. Germline V gene lookup returns CDR1 SGHRS and CDR2 YFSETQ. V gave up 2 bases and J gave up 9 bases; unmatched junction bases: 6. Here the CDR3 DNA reads TGCGCCAGCAGCTTCGGGACTAGCGGGGTCCGGACGCAGTATTTT. It codes for CASSFGTSGVRTQYF.